These 3 T cell receptor beta chains share one sample of origin, sequenced in a study of T cell responses to AZD1222 COVID-19 vaccine (dated by TCRdb to the early 2020s). The time point label for this specimen denotes: baseline before first vaccination. Library method: the immunoSEQ multiplex PCR assay. In its TCRdb copy, this immuneACCESS table keeps in-frame sequences only and misses some clones. Where compared with another copy, unresolved V genes explain less than half of these, and the others have no known cause. The sample table records approximately 65,000 clones; approximately 91% of these occur just once. Around 8% of the sample is taken by the ten largest. The sequencing here drew on peripheral blood, taken on day 0 of AZD1222 vaccination. The receptors were sampled from an adult in good health.

This clone appeared a few times. The rearrangement uses TRBV6-5 and TRBJ1-1, with a tentative D call TRBD1 (5 bases). Germline loops: CDR1 MNHEY, CDR2 SVGAGI. V dropped 6 bases and J dropped 3 bases, with 11 bases sitting between them. The CDR3 is 13 residues long. CDR3 bases: TGTGCCAGCAGCGGGGGGGGATACACTGAAGCTTTCTTT. This sequence encodes CASSGGGYTEAFF.

This clone has only a few counts. The chain carries TRBV11-2 and TRBJ1-3, with 10 bases lining up with TRBD1. CDR1 is SGHAT, CDR2 FQNNGV, per germline. The V segment lost 7 bases and the J segment 2 bases; nucleotides outside the gene matches: 11. The CDR3 has 17 amino acids. CDR3 sequence (DNA): TGTGCCAGCACCCCCCTGACGGGACAGGGGACTGGAAACACCATATATTTT. It specifies CASTPLTGQGTGNTIYF.

CDR3 bases: TGTGCCAGCAGTCGCGGACTAGCGGGAGGCACCCGAAGCACAGATACGCAGTATTTT. It codes for CASSRGLAGGTRSTDTQYF. The chain is built from TRBV11-2 and TRBJ2-3; 14 nucleotides agree with TRBD2. The CDR3 has 19 amino acids. Germline V CDR1 and CDR2: SGHAT, FQNNGV. V shed 6 bases and J 0 bases; nucleotides not matched to a gene: 11. The full variable domain, rest sourced from reference TRBV11-2 and TRBJ2-3, is EAGVAQSPRYKIIEKRQSVAFWCNPISGHATLYWYQQILGQGPKLLIQFQNNGVVDDSQLPKDRFSAERLKGVDSTLKIQPAKLEDSAVYLCASSRGLAGGTRSTDTQYFGPGTRLTVL.